Following are 7 T cell receptor beta chains from one sample sequenced in a study of radiotherapy plus CTLA-4 blockade in lung cancer. Generated by immunoSEQ multiplex PCR, the TCRdb table keeps only in-frame clones and is missing some. The sample consists of just under 60,000 clones, around 80% of them appearing once. The sample in question was peripheral blood, obtained from a patient treated with radiotherapy plus ipilimumab. The receptors were gathered from a human donor with non-small cell lung cancer who had a partial response to radiotherapy plus ipilimumab.

The chain couples TRBV7-2 to TRBJ2-5, with D possibly being TRBD2 (5 bases). Trimming removed 1 base at V and 5 bases at J, with 14 bases between. CDR1 and CDR2 (germline): SGHTA, FQGNSA. This CDR3 has 15 amino acids. CDR3 loop: CASSLDGVARETQYF. The CDR3 nucleotides read TGTGCCAGCAGCTTAGACGGGGTCGCTAGGGAGACCCAGTACTTC.

The CDR3 sequence: CATRTGPSTDTQYF. CDR3 DNA sequence: TGTGCCACCCGGACAGGGCCTAGCACAGATACGCAGTATTTT. The rearrangement uses TRBV6-5 and TRBJ2-3; TRBD1 matches at 8 bases. Germline CDR1 and CDR2: MNHEY and SVGAGI. J lost 0 bases, V lost 10 bases, and 6 bases had no gene match. The CDR3 runs to 14 residues.

The chain recombines TRBV5-1 with TRBJ1-4; TRBD1 matches at 12 bases. The CDR3 is 16 amino acids. Per germline, CDR1 SGHRS and CDR2 YFSETQ. With V trimmed by 2 bases and J by 8 bases, 7 bases remained unmatched. CDR3 region: CASSLGTGGAGEKLFF. As DNA, the CDR3 is TGCGCCAGCAGCTTAGGGACAGGGGGCGCGGGCGAAAAACTGTTTTTT. Supplemented by reference TRBV5-1 and TRBJ1-4, the full variable domain reads KAGVTQTPRYLIKTRGQQVTLSCSPISGHRSVSWYQQTPGQGLQFLFEYFSETQRNKGNFPGRFSGRQFSNSRSEMNVSTLELGDSALYLCASSLGTGGAGEKLFFGSGTQLSVL.

This clone is medium-sized by share. The gene calls are TRBV9 and TRBJ1-3; unclear D gene. The CDR3 is 15 residues long. Between the trimmed V and J ends, which lost 4 bases and 4 bases, there was a span of 15 bases. CDR1 and CDR2 (germline): SGDLS, YYNGEE. CDR3 DNA: TGTGCCAGCAGCCCCCGCGCGAGGGTGGGAAACACCATATATTTT. Translated: CASSPRARVGNTIYF.

For this clone: The sample carries other DNA sequences with the same CDR3. The chain uses TRBV5-1 and TRBJ2-1; 8 bases map to TRBD2. CDR3 length equals 15 residues. Germline V gene data show CDR1 as SGHRS and CDR2 as YFSETQ. The trim removed 1 base at V and 7 bases at J, leaving 7 bases unmatched. CDR3 sequence: CASSLSGGAGNEQFF. As DNA, the CDR3 is TGCGCCAGCAGCTTGTCGGGGGGGGCGGGAAATGAGCAGTTCTTC.

The gene calls are TRBV6-5 and TRBJ1-2; D possibly corresponds to TRBD1 (5 bases). The CDR3 spans 15 residues. Germline V gives CDR1 MNHEY, CDR2 SVGAGI. Trimming shortened V by 5 bases and J by 4 bases, and 17 bases separated the two germline ends. CDR3 nucleotide sequence: TGTGCCAGCAGTGCCGGGACCCAGGGACTCTATGGCTACACCTTC. It yields the protein CASSAGTQGLYGYTF.

The J gene is TRBJ2-5, the V gene TRBV5-1; D not resolved. The CDR3 has 14 amino acids. The germline V gene encodes CDR1 SGHRS and CDR2 YFSETQ. V lost 0 bases, J lost 5 bases, and 11 bases lay in between. For the CDR3, the DNA is TGCGCCAGCAGCTTGGCTCGTGCCCGGGAGACCCAGTACTTC. It is translated as CASSLARARETQYF.